These T cell receptor beta chains were read from a single sample in a study of a mutant IDH1 vaccine in newly diagnosed glioma. Data came from immunoSEQ multiplex PCR; TCRdb stores just in-frame clones and leaves some out. The sample holds tens of thousands of clones; about 80% are singletons and the top ten take 6% to 9.5%. Sequenced here: PBMCs, sampled from a glioma patient treated with radiotherapy, temozolomide or both. The origin of the receptors is a woman in her forties or fifties with glioma. Each CDR3 is given with its conserved first and last residue. Fields, in order: J gene, V gene, D gene, clone size, CDR3 DNA, CDR3 protein. D genes are given only for firm matches. Some rows mark clone size as missing; the rest say once, few, many or name a class of expanded clone.

>TRBJ2-5|TRBV5-4|-|-
TGTGCCAGCAGCTTGGCCTTTCAAGAGACCCAGTACTTC
CASSLAFQETQYF
>TRBJ2-2|TRBV9|TRBD2|-
TGTGCCAGCAGCGTAGGTACGGGGGGAAGAACCGGGGAGCTGTTTTTT
CASSVGTGGRTGELFF
>TRBJ2-7|TRBV6-6|-|-
TGTGCCAGCAGTTACTTGTCGCGAGAAGGCGAGCAGTACTTC
CASSYLSREGEQYF
>TRBJ1-4|TRBV2|TRBD1|-
TGTGCCAGCAGAATGGACAGGGTCGCCGAAAAACTGTTTTTT
CASRMDRVAEKLFF
>TRBJ2-1|TRBV28|TRBD2|-
TGTGCCAGCAGTTCGTTAGCGGGGAGCTCCTACAATGAGCAGTTCTTC
CASSSLAGSSYNEQFF
>TRBJ2-5|TRBV7-2|-|-
TGTGCCAGCAGACATGGAGGGTCGGAGACCCAGTACTTC
CASRHGGSETQYF
>TRBJ2-7|TRBV6-6|-|-
TGTGCCAGCAGTTACTCTCTTGAAAGGGGGTTCTACGAGCAGTACTTC
CASSYSLERGFYEQYF
>TRBJ1-4|TRBV6-6|TRBD1|few
TGTGCCAGCGCACCCTCTCCGGACAGGGGCGAAAAACTGTTTTTT
CASAPSPDRGEKLFF
>TRBJ2-5|TRBV6-5|-|-
TGTGCCAGCAGTTTGGGAGAGGGGAGGGGGGAGACCCAGTACTTC
CASSLGEGRGETQYF
>TRBJ2-1|TRBV9|-|once
TGTGCCAGCAGCGCGGACTTGGGACTTCACAATGAGCAGTTCTTC
CASSADLGLHNEQFF
>TRBJ1-4|TRBV27|TRBD1|-
TGTGCCAGCAGATGGGGACAGGGGGCAAGGAAACTGTTTTTT
CASRWGQGARKLFF
>TRBJ2-7|TRBV5-5|TRBD1|-
TGTGCCAGCAGCTTGATTGCTGGACAGGGGACCTACGAGCAGTACTTC
CASSLIAGQGTYEQYF
>TRBJ1-1|TRBV29-1|-|-
TGCAGCGTTGAAGGAAACAGGGCTGAAGCTTTCTTT
CSVEGNRAEAFF
>TRBJ2-7|TRBV28|-|-
TGTGCCAGCAGTCTTGGAGTACCCCCCTACGAGCAGTACTTC
CASSLGVPPYEQYF
>TRBJ1-1|TRBV29-1|-|once
TGCAGCGTGCTCGAGGGGGGCCCAGGCACTGAAGCTTTCTTT
CSVLEGGPGTEAFF
>TRBJ1-1|TRBV19|-|few
TGTGCCAGTAGTATAGGTTGGCAGGGTTACACTGAAGCTTTCTTT
CASSIGWQGYTEAFF
>TRBJ2-5|TRBV7-9|-|-
TGTGCCAGCAGCTTTGGCCGGGCCCAACGGAACCAAGAGACCCAGTACTTC
CASSFGRAQRNQETQYF
>TRBJ2-3|TRBV15|-|-
TGTGCCACCAGCAGAGGAATCGGTGCAGATACGCAGTATTTT
CATSRGIGADTQYF
>TRBJ1-1|TRBV27|-|-
TGTGCCAGCAGTCTCCCCGGGGCGAACACTGAAGCTTTCTTT
CASSLPGANTEAFF
>TRBJ1-5|TRBV19|-|-
TGTGCCAGTAGCCCGATCTCTGGGGGAATAGGTAATCAGCCCCAGCATTTT
CASSPISGGIGNQPQHF
>TRBJ1-2|TRBV6-5|-|-
TGTGCCAGCAGACGCTCGAGTACAAGTCACTATGGCTACACCTTC
CASRRSSTSHYGYTF
>TRBJ2-1|TRBV29-1|TRBD2|-
TGCAGCGTCAATAGCGGGGGGGGTAACAATGAGCAGTTCTTC
CSVNSGGGNNEQFF
>TRBJ2-7|TRBV4-2|TRBD1|-
TGTGCCAGCAGCCCAGGACAGGACCTATACGAGCAGTACTTC
CASSPGQDLYEQYF
>TRBJ1-1|TRBV9|TRBD1|-
TGTGCCAGCAGCGCTTCCGGGACAGGGGATGCGGCTTTCTTT
CASSASGTGDAAFF
>TRBJ1-4|TRBV28|-|few
TGTGCCAGCAGGAAATACACCGACGAAAAACTGTTTTTT
CASRKYTDEKLFF
>TRBJ2-2|TRBV7-6|-|-
TGTGCCAGCAGCGCCGGAACACTCCGGGGAAGGGGCGCCGGGGAGCTGTTTTTT
CASSAGTLRGRGAGELFF
>TRBJ2-2|TRBV29-1|TRBD2|-
TGCAGCGTTGGAAGACGACTAGCGGGGACCGGGGAGCTGTTTTTT
CSVGRRLAGTGELFF
>TRBJ1-5|TRBV9|-|once
TGTGCCAGCAGCGAAAGTGGGAGCAATCAGCCCCAGCATTTT
CASSESGSNQPQHF
>TRBJ1-1|TRBV27|-|few
TGTGCCAGCAGTCCAAGGGGGAGGACTGAAGCTTTCTTT
CASSPRGRTEAFF
>TRBJ1-2|TRBV6-1|-|once
TGTGCCAGCAGTGCCCCGACAGGTTTCTATGGCTACACCTTC
CASSAPTGFYGYTF
>TRBJ1-1|TRBV10-3|-|-
TGTGCCATCAGTTCCGGGACGGACACTGAAGCTTTCTTT
CAISSGTDTEAFF
>TRBJ1-1|TRBV7-9|-|-
TGTGCCAGCAGGCGGACGAATTTGAACACTGAAGCTTTCTTT
CASRRTNLNTEAFF
>TRBJ1-1|TRBV5-8|-|-
TGTGCCAGCAGCTTGGCCCCGGGAGGAGCTTTCTTT
CASSLAPGGAFF
>TRBJ1-6|TRBV19|-|-
TGTGCCAGTAGTATAGTTAGTAATAATTCACCCCTCCACTTT
CASSIVSNNSPLHF
>TRBJ2-7|TRBV10-3|-|-
TGTGCCATCAGAACCGAGGAGTGGTACGAGCAGTACTTC
CAIRTEEWYEQYF
>TRBJ1-5|TRBV2|-|-
TGTGCCAGCAGTGAAATCTCTGGGCCCCCTAGTCAGCCCCAGCATTTT
CASSEISGPPSQPQHF
>TRBJ1-6|TRBV7-3|TRBD1|-
TGTGCCAGCTCATCCGGGACAGGGGGTTCACCCCTCCACTTT
CASSSGTGGSPLHF
>TRBJ1-6|TRBV15|-|-
TGTGCCACAGACGGGGGGAGCTCCTATAATTCACCCCTCCACTTT
CATDGGSSYNSPLHF
>TRBJ2-1|TRBV14|-|-
TGTGCCAGCAGTTTTCGGGACACCGACTACCATGAGCAGTTCTTC
CASSFRDTDYHEQFF
>TRBJ2-5|TRBV7-9|TRBD1|-
TGTGCCAGCAGCACCACAGGGGCCACGGAGACCCAGTACTTC
CASSTTGATETQYF
>TRBJ1-1|TRBV4-1|-|-
TGCGCCAGCAGCCAAGGGGGCTCTAGGACTGAAGCTTTCTTT
CASSQGGSRTEAFF
>TRBJ2-7|TRBV5-1|TRBD1|-
TGCGCCAGCAGCCCAGGGACAGGGGTGCTCGAGCAGTACTTC
CASSPGTGVLEQYF
>TRBJ1-1|TRBV10-1|-|few
TGCGCCAGCGGGATGTGGGGACGCGACACTGAAGCTTTCTTT
CASGMWGRDTEAFF
>TRBJ2-7|TRBV30|-|-
TGTGCCTGGAGTGTACGTCGGCCCGGGGAGTGGGGAAACGAGCAGTACTTC
CAWSVRRPGEWGNEQYF
>TRBJ2-5|TRBV5-8|-|-
TGTGCCAGCAGCCGTGAGGGCAGCGGGTACCAAGAGACCCAGTACTTC
CASSREGSGYQETQYF
>TRBJ1-1|TRBV5-1|TRBD1|-
TGCGCCAGCAGCCCGGGACAGGGAATGAACACTGAAGCTTTCTTT
CASSPGQGMNTEAFF
>TRBJ1-1|TRBV5-4|-|-
TGTGCCAGCAGCTTGGCATTGGGGAGGAACACTGAAGCTTTCTTT
CASSLALGRNTEAFF
>TRBJ2-5|TRBV4-1|TRBD2|-
TGCGCCAGCAGCCCCACTAGCGGGGGGGTTCAGCAAGAGACCCAGTACTTC
CASSPTSGGVQQETQYF
>TRBJ2-2|TRBV5-1|-|once
TGCGCCAGCAGCTTGGGACAGGAGCACACCGGGGAGCTGTTTTTT
CASSLGQEHTGELFF